The 9 T cell receptor beta chains in this list originate from one sample, sequenced in a study of blood T cell repertoires in COVID-19. TCRdb's table, derived via immunoSEQ multiplex PCR, lists solely in-frame clones and lacks some. The table shows roughly 200,000 clones, with more than 75% occurring only once. The sequencing sample was made of PBMCs or T cells enriched from blood (not recorded which). These receptors were taken from a man aged 40-50 years with acute COVID-19.

The sample holds one count of this clone. The chain recombines TRBV9 with TRBJ2-5; D perhaps matches TRBD2 (7 bases). The CDR3 has 17 residues. The germline V and J ends were trimmed by 0 bases and 5 bases, with 20 bases remaining between them. CDR1 and CDR2 from the germline V gene are SGDLS and YYNGEE. In nucleotides, the CDR3 is TGTGCCAGCAGCGTAGATTCGAGGGGGGGTTTTGGTGAGACCCAGTACTTC. This codes for CASSVDSRGGFGETQYF.

The chain employs TRBV6-6 and TRBJ1-1; TRBD1 matches 7 bases. This CDR3 comprises 12 residues. V shed 6 bases and J 5 bases; nucleotides not matched to a gene: 3. The germline V gene has CDR1 MNHNY and CDR2 SVGAGI (reference sequence). DNA for the CDR3: TGTGCCAGCAGCTTGACAGGGACTGAAGCTTTCTTT. It codes for CASSLTGTEAFF.

The chain couples TRBV19 to TRBJ1-5, with D possibly being TRBD1 (6 bases). In germline, CDR1 is LNHDA, CDR2 SQIVND (reference sequence). V was clipped by 4 bases and J by 3 bases, with 16 bases between them. The CDR3 sequence is 16 residues long. Here the CDR3 DNA reads TGTGCCAGTAGTACCTCGCCGGGACACCACAATCAGCCCCAGCATTTT. Amino acid sequence: CASSTSPGHHNQPQHF.

This clone was seen a few times. The chain employs TRBV7-9 and TRBJ1-4, with D hard to call. V lost 4 bases and J lost 0, with 6 bases in between. CDR1 is SEHNR and CDR2 is FQNEAQ in the germline V gene (reference sequence). The length of the CDR3 is 14 residues. CDR3 sequence reads: CASSSRATNEKLFF. The CDR3 nucleotides are TGTGCCAGCAGCTCTCGTGCAACTAATGAAAAACTGTTTTTT. The whole variable domain, remainder taken from reference TRBV7-9 and TRBJ1-4, is DTGVSQNPRHKITKRGQNVTFRCDPISEHNRLYWYRQTLGQGPEFLTYFQNEAQLEKSRLLSDRFSAERPKGSFSTLEIQRTEQGDSAMYLCASSSRATNEKLFFGSGTQLSVL.

The chain couples TRBV28 to TRBJ1-5; D is possibly TRBD1 (5 bases). Trimming removed 2 bases at V and 3 bases at J, with 8 bases between. The CDR3 loop spans 14 amino acids. In germline, CDR1 is MDHEN, CDR2 SYDVKM. The CDR3 loop reads CASSLTGANQPQHF. The DNA of the CDR3 is TGTGCCAGCAGTTTAACAGGAGCCAATCAGCCCCAGCATTTT.

This clone occurred once. Here the CDR3 reads CASSPQTGEKQYF. Written as DNA, the CDR3 is TGTGCCAGCAGCCCCCAAACAGGAGAAAAGCAGTATTTT. The chain is built from TRBV9 and TRBJ2-3; D is perhaps TRBD1 (5 bases). Germline CDR1 reads SGDLS; CDR2 reads YYNGEE. This CDR3 has 13 amino acids. V lost 4 bases to trimming and J lost 11 bases, with 17 bases between them.

J is TRBJ2-1 and V is TRBV29-1, with 7 nucleotides matching TRBD2. V was pared by 1 base and J by 6 bases, with 9 bases of the junction left unmatched. Germline CDR1 and CDR2: SQVTM and ANQGSEA. CDR3 length equals 15 residues. The CDR3 loop reads CSVEVGRGGGNEQFF. CDR3 nucleotide sequence: TGCAGCGTTGAAGTTGGGAGGGGAGGTGGCAATGAGCAGTTCTTC.

This clone was counted once. The chain employs TRBV4-2 and TRBJ2-7, with 10 bases identical to TRBD2. This CDR3 region has 17 residues. V lost 4 bases and J lost 0; bases outside the gene matches: 9. Per the germline V gene, CDR1 is LGHNA and CDR2 is YNFKEQ. CDR3 region: CASSPRSLAGNSYEQYF. The DNA for the CDR3 is TGTGCCAGCAGCCCCAGGTCACTAGCGGGAAACTCCTACGAGCAGTACTTC.

This chain links TRBV18 with TRBJ1-2; the D is unclear. CDR3 length: 14 amino acids. The germline gives CDR1 KGHSH, CDR2 LQKENI. V was shortened by 3 bases and J by 2 bases, with 10 bases between the two germline ends. This chain's CDR3 is CASSPDGGNYGYTF. The DNA of the CDR3 is TGTGCCAGCTCACCGGATGGCGGAAACTATGGCTACACCTTC.